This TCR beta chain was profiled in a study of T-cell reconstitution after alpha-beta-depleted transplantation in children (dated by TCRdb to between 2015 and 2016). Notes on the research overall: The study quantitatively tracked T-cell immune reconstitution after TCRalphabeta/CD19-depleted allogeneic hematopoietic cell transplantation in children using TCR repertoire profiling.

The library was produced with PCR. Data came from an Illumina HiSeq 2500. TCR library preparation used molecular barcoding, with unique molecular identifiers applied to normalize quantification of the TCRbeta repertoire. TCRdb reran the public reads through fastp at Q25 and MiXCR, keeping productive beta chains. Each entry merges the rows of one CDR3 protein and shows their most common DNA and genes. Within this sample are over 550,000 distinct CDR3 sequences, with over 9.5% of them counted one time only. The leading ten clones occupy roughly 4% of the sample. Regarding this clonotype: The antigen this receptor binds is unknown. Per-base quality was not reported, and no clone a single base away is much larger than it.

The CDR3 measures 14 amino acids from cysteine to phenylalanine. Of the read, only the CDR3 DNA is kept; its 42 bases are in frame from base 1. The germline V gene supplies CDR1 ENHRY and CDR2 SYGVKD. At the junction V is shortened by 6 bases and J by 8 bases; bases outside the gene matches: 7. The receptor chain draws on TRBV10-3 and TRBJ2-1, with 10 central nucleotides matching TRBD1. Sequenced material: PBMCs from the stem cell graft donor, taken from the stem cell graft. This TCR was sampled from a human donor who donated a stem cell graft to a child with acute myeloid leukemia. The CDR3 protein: CAISPGQGIYEQFF. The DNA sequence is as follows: TGTGCCATCAGCCCGGGACAGGGGATCTATGAGCAGTTCTTC.